This is a list of T cell receptor beta chains from one sample in a study of early stage breast cancer tumors. The repertoire was sequenced with immunoSEQ multiplex PCR; TCRdb's copy has only in-frame clones and lacks some. In the table there are approximately 50,000 clones, around 80% of which are singletons. Sequencing was performed on blood. All receptors come from a person aged 25 to 39 with breast cancer. Each CDR3 is given with its conserved first and last residue. The D gene is left open where the match is weak. Clone size is stated in some rows and not others, as once, few, many or a class when expanded.

size,length,D,J,V,CDR3,DNA
-,14,-,TRBJ1-4,TRBV25-1,CASSSHATNEKLFF,TGTGCCAGCAGTTCTCACGCAACTAATGAAAAACTGTTTTTT
-,13,-,TRBJ1-3,TRBV6-5,CASRGTSGNTIYF,TGTGCCAGCAGAGGGACGTCTGGAAACACCATATATTTT
-,14,-,TRBJ1-2,TRBV5-8,CASSLAPQSTGYTF,TGTGCCAGCAGCTTGGCGCCACAAAGTACTGGCTACACCTTC
few,16,TRBD2,TRBJ2-7,TRBV11-1,CASSLAGREVSYEQYF,TGTGCCAGCAGCCTTGCCGGGCGGGAGGTATCCTACGAGCAGTACTTC
-,14,-,TRBJ1-1,TRBV18,CASSPSIENTEAFF,TGTGCCAGCTCACCATCGATTGAGAACACTGAAGCTTTCTTT
-,15,-,TRBJ1-1,TRBV5-6,CASSLWGGGATEAFF,TGTGCCAGCAGCTTGTGGGGCGGGGGAGCTACTGAAGCTTTCTTT
-,16,-,TRBJ1-5,TRBV6-5,CASSYSFSGVGQPQHF,TGTGCCAGCAGTTACTCTTTCAGTGGGGTGGGTCAGCCCCAGCATTTT
-,17,-,TRBJ2-1,TRBV27,CASSPPLFYTIYNEQFF,TGTGCCAGCAGTCCACCGCTTTTCTATACAATATACAATGAGCAGTTCTTC
-,14,TRBD2,TRBJ2-7,TRBV10-2,CASSDGGSSYEQYF,TGCGCCAGCAGTGACGGGGGGAGCTCCTACGAGCAGTACTTC
-,13,-,TRBJ2-5,TRBV6-5,CASSLPPSATQYF,TGTGCCAGCAGTTTACCGCCGTCCGCGACCCAGTACTTC
-,12,-,TRBJ2-7,TRBV19,CASSIRGYEQYF,TGTGCCAGTAGTATACGGGGCTACGAGCAGTACTTC
-,14,-,TRBJ1-2,TRBV9,CASSQLGGAYGYTF,TGTGCCAGCAGCCAACTGGGGGGAGCCTATGGCTACACCTTC
once,17,-,TRBJ2-2,TRBV5-1,CASSLLTTNLNTGELFF,TGCGCCAGCAGCTTGCTCACAACGAACCTAAACACCGGGGAGCTGTTTTTT
once,14,-,TRBJ1-5,TRBV12-5,CASGLSGGGQPQHF,TGTGCTAGTGGTTTGTCGGGGGGCGGACAGCCCCAGCATTTT
-,12,-,TRBJ2-2,TRBV9,CASSVDTGELFF,TGTGCCAGCAGCGTAGACACCGGGGAGCTGTTTTTT
-,14,-,TRBJ2-1,TRBV5-1,CASSLAMFGEGQFF,TGCGCCAGCAGCTTGGCGATGTTCGGTGAGGGGCAGTTCTTC
-,16,-,TRBJ2-7,TRBV7-9,CASSSGDRDGTYEQYF,TGTGCCAGCAGCTCGGGGGACCGGGACGGCACCTACGAGCAGTACTTC
once,16,-,TRBJ1-3,TRBV6-1,CASSEQKHRSGNTIYF,TGTGCCAGCAGTGAACAAAAGCACAGGTCTGGAAACACCATATATTTT
-,15,-,TRBJ1-1,TRBV19,CASSIPRLLNTEAFF,TGTGCCAGTAGTATACCTCGACTATTGAACACTGAAGCTTTCTTT
-,13,-,TRBJ1-1,TRBV19,CASKSTMNTEAFF,TGTGCCAGTAAAAGCACCATGAACACTGAAGCTTTCTTT
-,10,-,TRBJ2-7,TRBV23-1,CASTSRLGPF,TGCGCCAGCACCTCCCGTCTCGGCCCTTTC
-,13,TRBD1,TRBJ1-2,TRBV29-1,CSGGSGTGKGYTF,TGCAGCGGGGGGTCCGGGACAGGTAAAGGCTACACCTTC
-,17,TRBD1,TRBJ1-4,TRBV18,CASSPPSGQAYNEKLFF,TGTGCCAGCTCACCACCTTCCGGACAGGCCTATAATGAAAAACTGTTTTTT
once,14,-,TRBJ2-7,TRBV6-5,CASSFGRIDYEQYF,TGTGCCAGCAGTTTCGGGAGAATAGACTACGAGCAGTACTTC
-,14,-,TRBJ2-7,TRBV15,CATSRGRTSYEQYF,TGTGCCACCAGCAGGGGAAGGACTTCCTACGAGCAGTACTTC
-,13,-,TRBJ1-1,TRBV11-3,CASSLGSGTEAFF,TGTGCCAGCAGCTTAGGGTCTGGGACTGAAGCTTTCTTT
-,15,-,TRBJ1-5,TRBV2,CASSAQGLSNQPQHF,TGTGCCAGCAGTGCCCAGGGCCTAAGCAATCAGCCCCAGCATTTT
-,16,TRBD2,TRBJ2-7,TRBV27,CASSPWGGGRASEQYF,TGTGCCAGCAGCCCTTGGGGGGGCGGGAGGGCCTCCGAGCAGTACTTC
-,13,-,TRBJ1-1,TRBV10-3,CAITGVLNTEAFF,TGTGCCATCACAGGAGTCCTGAACACTGAAGCTTTCTTT
-,15,TRBD2,TRBJ2-1,TRBV11-2,CASRSPGREGNEQFF,TGTGCCAGCAGATCCCCCGGGCGGGAGGGCAATGAGCAGTTCTTC
-,15,TRBD2,TRBJ2-1,TRBV6-1,CASTSGRSSYNEQFF,TGTGCGTCTACTAGCGGGAGATCCTCCTACAATGAGCAGTTCTTC
-,13,TRBD2,TRBJ2-2,TRBV2,CASSGRETGELFF,TGTGCCAGCAGCGGGAGGGAGACCGGGGAGCTGTTTTTT
-,16,-,TRBJ2-3,TRBV7-2,CASSLAGASVTDTQYF,TGTGCCAGCAGCTTAGCGGGAGCTTCTGTCACAGATACGCAGTATTTT
few,14,TRBD2,TRBJ2-1,TRBV5-4,CASSLERERPEQFF,TGTGCCAGCAGCTTGGAGCGGGAGCGTCCTGAGCAGTTCTTC
-,14,-,TRBJ2-3,TRBV9,CASSVSGFFDTQYF,TGTGCCAGCAGCGTATCGGGGTTTTTCGATACGCAGTATTTT
-,11,-,TRBJ2-1,TRBV13,CASSSLNEQFF,TGTGCCAGCAGCTCGCTAAATGAGCAGTTCTTC
-,14,-,TRBJ1-3,TRBV19,CASTQGASGNTIYF,TGTGCCAGTACACAGGGCGCCTCTGGAAACACCATATATTTT
few,14,TRBD2,TRBJ2-2,TRBV2,CASRTSGGTGELFF,TGTGCCAGCCGGACTAGCGGGGGCACCGGGGAGCTGTTTTTT
-,15,-,TRBJ1-5,TRBV10-3,CAIRGGEESNQPQHF,TGTGCCATCCGGGGGGGGGAAGAGAGCAATCAGCCCCAGCATTTT
once,14,TRBD2,TRBJ2-7,TRBV6-6,CASSYSTSSHEQYF,TGTGCCAGCAGTTACTCGACTAGCTCCCACGAGCAGTACTTC
-,15,TRBD2,TRBJ2-7,TRBV5-1,CASSFTIAGGVEQYF,TGCGCCAGCAGCTTCACGATAGCGGGAGGTGTAGAGCAGTACTTC
once,11,-,TRBJ2-3,TRBV20-1,CSAPYTDTQYF,TGCAGTGCTCCGTACACAGATACGCAGTATTTT
-,16,-,TRBJ1-3,TRBV6-5,CASSYSWGEAGNTIYF,TGTGCCAGCAGTTACTCGTGGGGCGAAGCGGGAAACACCATATATTTT
-,14,TRBD2,TRBJ2-2,TRBV7-9,CASSLAGGTGELFF,TGTGCCAGCAGCCTAGCGGGAGGCACCGGGGAGCTGTTTTTT
-,15,TRBD2,TRBJ2-7,TRBV5-1,CASSILSGSTYEQYF,TGCGCCAGCAGCATCTTGAGCGGGAGTACGTACGAGCAGTACTTC